The 32 T cell receptor beta chains below come from one sample, sequenced in a study of T cell repertoires in ileal Crohn's disease. Produced via immunoSEQ multiplex PCR; TCRdb's table is partial and in-frame only. The sample contains hundreds of clones, approximately 80% of which appear only once. Sequencing was performed on ileal tissue. The receptors were sampled from an adult with Crohn's disease.

This clone is a singleton in its sample. The V call is TRBV9, the J call TRBJ2-7, with 9 positions matching TRBD2. Germline CDR1 is SGDLS and CDR2 is YYNGEE. This CDR3 region has 16 residues. The ends lost 4 bases at V and 0 bases at J; junction bases unmatched: 8. CDR3 in amino acids: CASSPRVAGVSYEQYF. For the CDR3, the DNA is TGTGCCAGCAGCCCGAGGGTAGCGGGGGTCTCCTACGAGCAGTACTTC. Variable domain in full (rest from reference TRBV9 and TRBJ2-7): DSGVTQTPKHLITATGQRVTLRCSPRSGDLSVYWYQQSLDQGLQFLIQYYNGEERAKGNILERFSAQQFPDLHSELNLSSLELGDSALYFCASSPRVAGVSYEQYFGPGTRLTVT.

The chain is built from TRBV2 and TRBJ2-1; TRBD2 matches at 10 bases. The CDR3 extends over 16 amino acids. Per germline, CDR1 SNHLY and CDR2 FYNNEI. The junction had 10 bases not matched to a gene; V was cut back by 6 bases and J by 5 bases. The CDR3 protein is CASSRGAGGDHNEQFF. The DNA of the CDR3 is TGTGCCAGCAGCCGAGGAGCGGGAGGGGATCACAATGAGCAGTTCTTC.

As DNA, the CDR3 is TGCAGCGTCGCTCACGGAAGTCGGGGGGGAGCTTTCTTT. Translated, it gives CSVAHGSRGGAFF. The V call is TRBV29-1, the J call TRBJ1-1, with D possibly matching TRBD1 (5 bases). The germline V and J ends were trimmed by 6 bases and 10 bases, with 21 bases remaining between them. CDR3 length: 13 amino acids. Germline lookup yields CDR1 SQVTM and CDR2 ANQGSEA.

Only a few counts were recorded for this clone. V and J are TRBV2 and TRBJ1-5; D call uncertain. The length of the CDR3 is 22 residues. V was shortened by 1 base and J by 2 bases, with 30 bases between the two germline ends. The germline gives CDR1 SNHLY, CDR2 FYNNEI. The CDR3 region is CASSEGGWRGIKREGGNQPQHF. CDR3 in DNA: TGTGCCAGCAGTGAAGGGGGATGGAGAGGTATTAAGCGGGAAGGCGGCAATCAGCCCCAGCATTTT.

Details on this clone: The identical CDR3 is also encoded by other nucleotide sequences in the sample. The V call is TRBV6-5, the J call TRBJ2-7; 9 positions match TRBD1. Trimming at V came to 4 bases and at J to 3 bases, leaving 7 bases not matched to a gene. Germline V lookup: CDR1 MNHEY, CDR2 SVGAGI. The CDR3 covers 15 residues. DNA for the CDR3: TGTGCCAGCAGTTCCCCCGGACAGGGGATCTACGAGCAGTACTTC. Translation: CASSSPGQGIYEQYF.

This clone showed up just a few times. The chain combines TRBV5-1 with TRBJ2-1, with D perhaps matching TRBD1 (5 bases). Germline lookup yields CDR1 SGHRS and CDR2 YFSETQ. This CDR3 has 13 amino acids. V dropped 7 bases and J dropped 9 bases, with 17 bases sitting between them. The CDR3 DNA reads as TGCGCCAGCCAAACAGGTTCCCTCTCTGAGCAGTTCTTC. It yields the protein CASQTGSLSEQFF.

The gene calls are TRBV28 and TRBJ1-5, with TRBD1 matching over 8 bases. CDR1 is MDHEN and CDR2 is SYDVKM in the germline V gene. Trimming cost V 2 bases and J 6 bases; bases outside gene matches: 15. This CDR3 spans 18 amino acids. Written as DNA, the CDR3 is TGTGCCAGCAGTTTAAGGGCCATAGCCAGGGGGCTCAGTCAGCCCCAGCATTTT. Translated, it gives CASSLRAIARGLSQPQHF.

This clone was seen a few times. The V call is TRBV19, the J call TRBJ1-5; tentatively, D is TRBD1 (6 bases). The CDR3 spans 17 residues. The V end lost 3 bases, the J end lost 7 bases, and 22 bases lay between the germline ends. In germline, CDR1 is LNHDA, CDR2 SQIVND (reference sequence). CDR3 DNA: TGTGCCAGTAGTATTTGGACAGTGCACTTAGAGCGGCAGCCCCAGCATTTT. It translates to CASSIWTVHLERQPQHF.

The V gene is TRBV5-4, the J gene TRBJ2-3; 8 bases align to TRBD1. Germline loops: CDR1 SGHNT, CDR2 YYREEE (reference sequence). The CDR3 spans 15 residues. V lost 0 bases, J lost 4 bases, and 4 bases stayed unmatched. As DNA, the CDR3 is TGTGCCAGCAGCTTGGGACAGGGGAGAGCAGATACGCAGTATTTT. Its protein product is CASSLGQGRADTQYF.

This clone is a singleton in its sample. This sequence joins TRBV29-1 and TRBJ2-1, with TRBD1 matching over 9 bases. After removal of 7 bases from V and 9 bases from J, the junction contained 7 bases not matched to a gene. Germline lookup yields CDR1 SQVTM and CDR2 ANQGSEA. This CDR3 contains 12 residues. The CDR3 DNA follows: TGCAGCGCAGGGACAGGGCAGAGTGAGCAGTTCTTC. It translates to CSAGTGQSEQFF.

The rearrangement joins TRBV7-9 to TRBJ2-5, with 12 bases lining up with TRBD2. This CDR3 spans 16 amino acids. CDR1 is SEHNR and CDR2 is FQNEAQ in the germline V gene (reference sequence). J lost 1 base, V lost 5 bases, and 5 bases had no gene match. CDR3 bases: TGTGCCAGCAGCAGGACTAGCGGGGAACCCCAAGAGACCCAGTACTTC. Translated: CASSRTSGEPQETQYF.

By its share, this clone is large. The V gene is TRBV25-1, the J gene TRBJ2-1; TRBD2 matches 8 bases. After removal of 5 bases from V and 6 bases from J, the junction contained 3 bases not matched to a gene. The CDR3 spans 13 residues. Germline V gives CDR1 MGHDK, CDR2 SYGVNS. The CDR3 DNA reads TGTGCCAGCAGTACCGGGACTAGCAATGAGCAGTTCTTC. It codes for CASSTGTSNEQFF.

CDR3 in DNA: TGTGCCAGCAGCGAGCGGCCGACTAGCGGGAGATCCGAGACCCAGTACTTC. Translated, it gives CASSERPTSGRSETQYF. The V and J genes are TRBV7-8 and TRBJ2-5; 12 bases are a match to TRBD2. With 5 bases clipped from V and 5 bases from J, the junction kept 12 bases outside the gene matches. CDR3 length: 17 residues. The germline V gene encodes CDR1 SGHVS and CDR2 FQNEAQ.

V and J are TRBV6-6 and TRBJ1-2; D is perhaps TRBD1 (5 bases). The CDR3 length is 12 residues. With 6 bases removed from V and 5 bases from J, the gap between germline ends came to 10 bases. Germline lookup yields CDR1 MNHNY and CDR2 SVGAGI (reference sequence). The CDR3 coding sequence is TGTGCCAGCAGGGCCAGGGATTATGGCTACACCTTC. Protein sequence: CASRARDYGYTF.

The gene calls are TRBV6-4 and TRBJ2-3; no definite D call. CDR1 and CDR2 from the germline V gene are MRHNA and SNTAGT. The CDR3 has 13 amino acids. Trimming cost V 4 bases and J 5 bases, with 10 bases left between them. The CDR3 reads CASSVSAQDTQYF. CDR3 nucleotide sequence: TGTGCCAGCAGTGTTAGTGCCCAAGATACGCAGTATTTT.

The V and J genes are TRBV19 and TRBJ2-3; maybe TRBD1 (5 bases). With 6 bases removed from V and 2 bases from J, the gap between germline ends came to 18 bases. CDR3 length equals 16 residues. Germline V gene data show CDR1 as LNHDA and CDR2 as SQIVND (reference sequence). The CDR3 DNA follows: TGTGCCAGTAGGACCGATGGGGCAGGATACACAGATACGCAGTATTTT. It specifies CASRTDGAGYTDTQYF. The full variable domain, completed using reference TRBV19 and TRBJ2-3, is DGGITQSPKYLFRKEGQNVTLSCEQNLNHDAMYWYRQDPGQGLRLIYYSQIVNDFQKGDIAEGYSVSREKKESFPLTVTSAQKNPTAFYLCASRTDGAGYTDTQYFGPGTRLTVL.

The chain links TRBV4-3 to TRBJ2-2; 7 bases align to TRBD2. The CDR3 has 17 amino acids. The germline gives CDR1 LGHNA, CDR2 YSLEER. V trimming: 0 bases; J trimming: 4 bases; junction bases outside the gene matches: 8. In nucleotides, the CDR3 is TGCGCCAGCAGCCAAGACTCGGCGGGAGTGGTCACCGGGGAGCTGTTTTTT. Its translation is CASSQDSAGVVTGELFF.

This chain links TRBV9 with TRBJ2-2; 10 bases are a match to TRBD2. The junction had 13 bases not matched to a gene; V was cut back by 3 bases and J by 2 bases. CDR3 length: 19 amino acids. Germline V CDR1 and CDR2: SGDLS, YYNGEE. The CDR3 sequence is CASSGRVKLAGTNTGELFF. The DNA of the CDR3 is TGTGCCAGCAGCGGGCGGGTAAAACTAGCGGGGACCAACACCGGGGAGCTGTTTTTT.

The genes are TRBV7-9 and TRBJ2-5, with 12 bases aligning to TRBD2. Trimming cost V 5 bases and J 2 bases; bases outside gene matches: 6. The germline V gene has CDR1 SEHNR and CDR2 FQNEAQ (reference sequence). The CDR3 totals 16 residues. This CDR3 reads CASSPTSGGPQETQYF. CDR3 in DNA: TGTGCCAGCAGCCCTACTAGCGGGGGGCCTCAAGAGACCCAGTACTTC.

The genes are TRBV28 and TRBJ2-3, with D unresolved. Trimming shortened V by 6 bases and J by 4 bases, and 17 bases separated the two germline ends. CDR1 and CDR2 from the germline V gene are MDHEN and SYDVKM. CDR3 length: 15 residues. The CDR3 is CASSLIQDLADTQYF. The CDR3 DNA sequence: TGTGCCAGCAGCCTCATTCAGGATCTGGCAGATACGCAGTATTTT.

The chain joins TRBV7-3 to TRBJ1-1, with D hard to call. The germline gives CDR1 SGHTA, CDR2 FQGTGA. The ends were cut back, 2 bases at V and 1 base at J, with 11 bases in the middle. The CDR3 extends over 15 amino acids. The CDR3 sequence: CASSLDSNGNTEAFF. CDR3 in DNA: TGTGCCAGCAGCTTAGACTCGAATGGGAACACTGAAGCTTTCTTT.

The chain recombines TRBV18 with TRBJ2-5, with 10 nucleotides matching TRBD2. The germline CDR1 and CDR2 sequences are KGHSH and LQKENI. J was trimmed by 5 bases and V by 3 bases; bases with no gene match: 6. The CDR3 sequence is 15 residues long. The CDR3 protein is CASSPSSGSYETQYF. CDR3 nucleotides: TGTGCCAGCTCACCTTCTAGCGGGAGTTATGAGACCCAGTACTTC.

The J gene is TRBJ2-5, the V gene TRBV29-1, with a tentative D call TRBD1 (7 bases). The V gene lost 1 base and the J gene lost 4 bases, with 10 bases spanning the gap. CDR1 and CDR2 (germline): SQVTM, ANQGSEA. The CDR3 loop spans 13 amino acids. CDR3 protein: CSVEGQGGETQYF. The CDR3 DNA reads as TGCAGCGTTGAAGGGCAGGGGGGAGAGACCCAGTACTTC.

This clone turned up a few times. V and J are TRBV4-2 and TRBJ1-2, with TRBD1 identical over 9 bases. The CDR3 has 13 amino acids. Germline V lookup: CDR1 LGHNA, CDR2 YNFKEQ. With 4 bases clipped from V and 8 bases from J, the junction kept 5 bases outside the gene matches. For the CDR3, the DNA is TGTGCCAGCAGCCCCAACAGGGGGCAGGGCTACACCTTC. It specifies CASSPNRGQGYTF.

The chain employs TRBV5-1 and TRBJ2-7; 10 bases fit TRBD1. V shed 2 bases and J 6 bases; nucleotides not matched to a gene: 8. Germline V gives CDR1 SGHRS, CDR2 YFSETQ. The CDR3 runs 15 residues. The CDR3 DNA sequence: TGCGCCAGCAGCTTCTCGACAGGGGGCCTTTCCGAGCAGTACTTC. Its translation: CASSFSTGGLSEQYF. The full variable domain, its missing parts supplied by reference TRBV5-1 and TRBJ2-7, is KAGVTQTPRYLIKTRGQQVTLSCSPISGHRSVSWYQQTPGQGLQFLFEYFSETQRNKGNFPGRFSGRQFSNSRSEMNVSTLELGDSALYLCASSFSTGGLSEQYFGPGTRLTVT.

This rearrangement joins TRBV7-9 to TRBJ2-1, with unresolved D. V lost 4 bases, J lost 4 bases, and 11 bases lay in between. This CDR3 comprises 14 residues. Germline V gives CDR1 SEHNR, CDR2 FQNEAQ (reference sequence). In DNA, the CDR3 is TGTGCCAGCAGCTCAACGACACTGTACAATGAGCAGTTCTTC. It is translated as CASSSTTLYNEQFF.

This clone has only one observation. V gene TRBV13 combines with J gene TRBJ1-2; 7 positions match TRBD1. This CDR3 is built from 13 residues. Germline CDR1 and CDR2: PRHDT and FYEKMQ (reference sequence). With 1 base clipped from V and 4 bases from J, the junction kept 0 bases outside the gene matches. CDR3 coding DNA: TGTGCCAGCAGCTTAGCAGGGGGCTATGGCTACACCTTC. It yields the protein CASSLAGGYGYTF.

Only a few counts were recorded for this clone. The chain employs TRBV7-9 and TRBJ2-7; 8 bases align to TRBD2. V lost 6 bases, J lost 3 bases, and 4 bases stayed unmatched. Germline CDR1 SEHNR, CDR2 FQNEAQ (reference sequence). The CDR3 loop spans 13 amino acids. CDR3 residues: CASRAGTSYEQYF. The CDR3 coding sequence is TGTGCCAGCAGGGCCGGGACTAGCTACGAGCAGTACTTC.

The CDR3 sequence: CASSPGLAGVGDEQYF. CDR3 sequence (DNA): TGCGCCAGCAGCCCGGGACTAGCGGGAGTCGGCGACGAGCAGTACTTC. This chain links TRBV5-1 with TRBJ2-7; 14 bases are shared with TRBD2. V shed 4 bases, J shed 5 bases, and the junction held 8 bases outside the gene matches. Germline V lookup: CDR1 SGHRS, CDR2 YFSETQ. This CDR3 is built from 16 residues.

This sequence joins TRBV19 and TRBJ2-7; 7 bases agree with TRBD1. Germline CDR1 reads LNHDA; CDR2 reads SQIVND (reference sequence). Trimming cost V 9 bases and J 6 bases; bases outside gene matches: 14. The CDR3 runs 14 residues. The CDR3 loop is CASNDGSSGGEQYF. The CDR3 bases are TGTGCCAGCAACGATGGATCCTCAGGGGGCGAGCAGTACTTC.

The gene calls are TRBV4-1 and TRBJ2-3; 7 nucleotides agree with TRBD2. The CDR3 contains 16 residues. Germline trimming cut 0 bases from V and 0 bases from J; bases unmatched to any gene: 3. Looked up from germline, CDR1 is MGHRA and CDR2 is YSYEKL. This CDR3 reads CASSQDPGGSTDTQYF. As DNA, the CDR3 is TGCGCCAGCAGCCAAGATCCGGGAGGAAGCACAGATACGCAGTATTTT.

The chain couples TRBV2 to TRBJ2-7; the match to TRBD1 covers 8 bases. This CDR3 is 16 amino acids long. After removal of 5 bases from V and 0 bases from J, the junction contained 9 bases not matched to a gene. Per germline, CDR1 SNHLY and CDR2 FYNNEI. CDR3 nucleotide sequence: TGTGCCAGCAGTAACCCGACAGGGGCGAGCTCCTACGAGCAGTACTTC. As protein: CASSNPTGASSYEQYF.